This T cell receptor beta chain was captured by sequencing in a study of T cell changes during pregnancy in multiple sclerosis. CDR1 is SGDLS, CDR2 YYNGEE, per germline. V lost 0 bases and J 0 bases, leaving 16 bases between the germline ends. There are 19 residues in the CDR3. TCRdb keeps only in-frame clones here, not all; method: immunoSEQ multiplex PCR. This table has over 70,000 clones, approximately 95% appearing once. A single count supports this clone. The J gene is TRBJ2-6, the V gene TRBV9, with D perhaps matching TRBD2 (5 bases). This material consisted of peripheral blood, taken in the first trimester of pregnancy. The source is a female donor with multiple sclerosis, enrolled in a pregnancy study. The CDR3 bases are TGTGCCAGCAGCGTAGAGGTGGGAGTGACCTCCTCTGGGGCCAACGTCCTGACTTTC. Translated: CASSVEVGVTSSGANVLTF. Combining the CDR3 with reference TRBV9 and TRBJ2-6 gives the whole variable domain DSGVTQTPKHLITATGQRVTLRCSPRSGDLSVYWYQQSLDQGLQFLIQYYNGEERAKGNILERFSAQQFPDLHSELNLSSLELGDSALYFCASSVEVGVTSSGANVLTFGAGSRLTVL.